This T cell receptor beta chain is drawn from a study of T cell responses to AZD1222 COVID-19 vaccine (dated by TCRdb to the early 2020s). Regarding the study in general: A total of about 230 trial participants underwent TCR sequencing, of whom about 200 received two doses of AZD1222 and around 25 received two doses of the MenACWY control vaccine. Trial participants were enrolled into age subgroups of 18-55, 56-69 and 70-plus years, which contained about 150, 27 and 61 TCR-sequenced participants, respectively. Broad study findings and their caveats: CD4 TCRs associated with the vaccine covered the entire spike protein, and the dominant responses were in regions 160-218 and 743-854. Participants were mostly white British and included more females than males, and it was suggested by the authors that clonal diversity may have been underestimated. No day 14 peak-response samples were available, so repertoires were characterized only after the peak T cell response. After two AZD1222 doses, both the breadth and the depth of spike-specific TCRs were significantly higher than at day 0 and than in MenACWY recipients. Reportedly, almost half of the unique spike-specific TCRs recognized epitopes lying outside the regions that are mutated in the B.1.351 and B.1.1.7 variants. Only a handful of AZD1222 recipients were SARS-CoV-2 seropositive at baseline, limiting conclusions about previously exposed vaccinees. In the small 56-69-year group, the increase in depth fell short of significance, most likely because of low power.

Counted from cysteine to phenylalanine, this CDR3 has 17 amino acids. CDR3 DNA only is kept here, 51 bases in frame from base 1. The germline ends are 20 bases apart after V is trimmed by 3 bases and J by 6 bases. From a lookup of the germline V gene (reference sequence), CDR1 and CDR2 are LNHDA and SQIVND. According to the study, the label for this sample's time point signals: about 28 days (+/-7) after the second vaccine dose. AZD1222 recipients whose second dose came at about 4 weeks and those whose second dose came at about 12 weeks were combined into one group, since spike-specific TCR depth and breadth did not differ between the two schedules. Samples from vaccinated people were obtained from the UK trials COV001 and COV002, which included a single-blind randomized controlled phase 2/3 trial of AZD1222 (ChAdOx1 nCoV-19) in healthy adults. Trial participant PBMC samples were collected at day 0 and day 28 after the second dose for TCRbeta chain sequencing.

The CDR3 regions of human TCRbeta chains were analyzed by immunosequencing. In the authors' own workflow: Repertoire TCRs were matched against a reference library of SARS-CoV-2-specific TCRs generated with the MIRA antigen-specificity platform. Breadth meant the fraction of unique TCRs that were SARS-CoV-2-associated, whereas depth meant the fraction of total T cells that were SARS-CoV-2-associated. Using the MIRA data, every spike-specific TCR was mapped to the spike region that the TCR reacted to and assigned to either a CD4 or a CD8 class. Log10-transformed breadth and depth values were compared by one-way ANOVA with Sidak's multiple comparisons tests. TCRdb's version of the immuneACCESS table is confined to in-frame rearrangements and falls short of the full clone set. An unresolved V gene accounts for under half of the shortfall where checked; the remainder is of unknown origin. From that table come the V and J calls and clone size; the DNA was used to work out D and trimming. Counted in this sample were 75,000 to 90,000 clones; approximately 90% of them appeared once. Under 35% of the sample rests with the top ten.

In this sample, this clone turned up once. The specificity of this receptor is unknown. No base-level quality is on record; no much larger clone is a single base apart. This receptor was taken from an adult who received the AZD1222 COVID-19 vaccine. The rearrangement combines TRBV19 with TRBJ1-4; the D gene is perhaps TRBD1, on 5 matching bases. The sample here was peripheral blood, taken 28 days after the second AZD1222 dose. At the DNA level, the sequence is TGTGCCAGTAGTATCGGATCCGGGACCCAGGGATATGAAAAACTGTTTTTT. Translated, this is CASSIGSGTQGYEKLFF.